These 24 T cell receptor beta chains came from one sample sequenced in a study of response to subunit inactivated influenza vaccine. TCRdb called the RT-PCR reads again in MiXCR, with one record for every CDR3 protein. The sample holds hundreds of thousands of distinct CDR3 sequences, less than 20% seen once. The material sequenced was PBMCs from blood, taken roughly 12 days after vaccination. The receptors shown here come from a man aged 45 to 65 who received an inactivated influenza vaccine.

This chain joins TRBV11-2 and TRBJ2-1; 8 bases line up with TRBD2. The CDR3 consists of 17 residues. From germline, CDR1 is SGHAT and CDR2 FQNNGV. V shed 3 bases, J shed 6 bases, and the junction held 13 bases outside the gene matches. As DNA, the CDR3 is TGTGCCAGCAGCTTTGCCCCCGGGACTAGGTTTAGCAATGAGCAGTTCTTC. Translated: CASSFAPGTRFSNEQFF.

This clonotype was counted many times. The genes are TRBV20-1 and TRBJ2-5; the D gene is possibly TRBD1 (6 bases). The germline V and J ends were trimmed by 3 bases and 3 bases, with 11 bases remaining between them. In germline, CDR1 is DFQATT, CDR2 SNEGSKA (reference sequence). The CDR3 is 13 residues long. CDR3 DNA sequence: TGCAGTGCTAGCAGGACAGTTAAAGAGACCCAGTACTTC. Amino acids: CSASRTVKETQYF.

The genes are TRBV5-1 and TRBJ2-1; 10 bases match TRBD2. This CDR3 is built from 16 residues. V was clipped by 4 bases and J by 3 bases; unmatched bases: 7. Germline CDR1 reads SGHRS; CDR2 reads YFSETQ. The CDR3 reads CASSIRTSGNYNEQFF. The DNA of the CDR3 is TGCGCCAGCAGCATACGGACTAGCGGCAACTACAATGAGCAGTTCTTC. Combining the CDR3 with reference TRBV5-1 and TRBJ2-1 gives the whole variable domain KAGVTQTPRYLIKTRGQQVTLSCSPISGHRSVSWYQQTPGQGLQFLFEYFSETQRNKGNFPGRFSGRQFSNSRSEMNVSTLELGDSALYLCASSIRTSGNYNEQFFGPGTRLTVL.

This clonotype was found a few times. The chain joins TRBV6-2 or TRBV6-3 to TRBJ2-7; no firm D call. This CDR3 is built from 15 residues. The germline gives CDR1 MNHEY, CDR2 SVGEGT. Between the trimmed V and J ends, which lost 2 bases and 4 bases, there was a span of 15 bases. Written as DNA, the CDR3 is TGTGCCAGCAGTTACCGGAGAGGAGTTCCGTACGAGCAGTACTTC. As protein: CASSYRRGVPYEQYF.

The chain joins TRBV6-2 or TRBV6-3 to TRBJ2-7, with 14 nucleotides matching TRBD2. This CDR3 has 16 amino acids. Germline CDR1 and CDR2: MNHEY and SVGEGT. The V segment lost 7 bases and the J segment 5 bases; nucleotides outside the gene matches: 10. The DNA of the CDR3 is TGTGCCAGCACCACTAGGACTAGCGGGAGGCCACACGAGCAGTACTTC. This codes for CASTTRTSGRPHEQYF.

This clonotype came up a few times. The chain recombines TRBV15 with TRBJ2-3; TRBD2 matches 10 bases. The germline gives CDR1 LNHNV, CDR2 YYDKDF (reference sequence). The CDR3 is 17 amino acids. V was pared by 3 bases and J by 1 base, with 7 bases of the junction left unmatched. The CDR3 DNA sequence: TGTGCCACCAGCAGCCGCAGTAGCGGGGGGCGCACAGATACGCAGTATTTT. As protein: CATSSRSSGGRTDTQYF.

This clonotype turned up a few times. The chain uses TRBV12-3 or TRBV12-4 and TRBJ2-7, with 10 positions matching TRBD1. The J segment lost 2 bases and the V segment lost 4 bases, leaving 8 bases of the junction unmatched. This CDR3 comprises 16 residues. The CDR3 DNA is TGTGCCAGCAGTTCCCCCCGGGACAGGGGTGCCTACGAGCAGTACTTC. Translation: CASSSPRDRGAYEQYF.

This clonotype was detected only a few times. The chain couples TRBV29-1 to TRBJ1-4; a possible D gene is TRBD1 (5 bases). Looked up from germline, CDR1 is SQVTM and CDR2 is ANQGSEA. CDR3 length: 15 residues. Between the trimmed V and J ends, which lost 5 bases and 8 bases, there was a span of 21 bases. In DNA form, the CDR3 reads TGCAGCGTTATTTTGGTGCCTGGGGGAGTCGAAAAACTGTTTTTT. Translation gives CSVILVPGGVEKLFF. The full variable domain, with the rest looked up from reference TRBV29-1 and TRBJ1-4, is SAVISQKPSRDICQRGTSLTIQCQVDSQVTMMFWYRQQPGQSLTLIATANQGSEATYESGFVIDKFPISRPNLTFSTLTVSNMSPEDSSIYLCSVILVPGGVEKLFFGSGTQLSVL.

The rearrangement uses TRBV18 and TRBJ1-1; D perhaps matches TRBD1 (5 bases). CDR1 and CDR2 from the germline V gene are KGHSH and LQKENI. This CDR3 has 15 amino acids. With 2 bases removed from V and 1 base from J, the gap between germline ends came to 11 bases. The CDR3 sequence is CASSPDRSKNTEAFF. The CDR3 DNA follows: TGTGCCAGCTCACCAGACAGAAGTAAGAACACTGAAGCTTTCTTT.

The chain uses TRBV21-1 and TRBJ2-7; the table's D call of TRBD1 was not tested on the DNA. TRBV21-1 constitutes a pseudogene. This CDR3 has 16 amino acids. The CDR3 loop reads CASTKQLPGQSYEQYF. CDR3 sequence (DNA): TGTGCCAGCACCAAACAACTGCCGGGACAGTCCTACGAGCAGTACTTC.

This clonotype occurred a few times. The rearrangement joins TRBV6-1 to TRBJ1-1; a possible D gene is TRBD1 (5 bases). Trimming removed 4 bases from V and 1 base from J, with 10 bases in between. The germline V gene has CDR1 MNHNS and CDR2 SASEGT. This CDR3 is 14 amino acids long. The CDR3 DNA follows: TGTGCCAGCAGTGGCCCTGACAGGAACACTGAAGCTTTCTTT. The encoded protein is CASSGPDRNTEAFF.

This chain links TRBV3-1 with TRBJ1-1; D is perhaps TRBD1 (5 bases). V lost 5 bases to trimming and J lost 5 bases, with 18 bases between them. This CDR3 spans 15 amino acids. CDR1 is LGHDT, CDR2 YNNKEL, per germline (reference sequence). CDR3 region: CASSYPGGEGTEAFF. The CDR3 coding sequence is TGTGCCAGCAGCTACCCCGGGGGAGAAGGAACTGAAGCTTTCTTT.

This clonotype was recorded a few times. The chain's CDR3 is CASSQEGAVTSGYTF. The CDR3 DNA reads TGCGCCAGCAGCCAAGAGGGTGCGGTAACGAGTGGCTACACCTTC. The chain recombines TRBV4-1 with TRBJ1-2; D unresolved. In germline, CDR1 is MGHRA, CDR2 YSYEKL. The CDR3 is made up of 15 amino acids. Trimming removed 0 bases at V and 7 bases at J, with 15 bases between.

This sequence joins TRBV29-1 and TRBJ2-3, with D perhaps matching TRBD1 or TRBD2 (5 bases each). CDR3 length: 14 amino acids. CDR1 is SQVTM, CDR2 ANQGSEA, per germline. V lost 7 bases, J lost 1 base, and 15 bases lay in between. CDR3 sequence (DNA): TGCAGCGGCGCGCTAGGGACGGGCACAGATACGCAGTATTTT. The encoded protein is CSGALGTGTDTQYF.

The chain combines TRBV6-5 with TRBJ1-1; D not certain. The V end lost 8 bases, the J end lost 1 base, and 2 bases lay between the germline ends. Germline V gives CDR1 MNHEY, CDR2 SVGAGI. The CDR3 loop spans 10 amino acids. The CDR3 DNA follows: TGTGCCAGCTGGAACACTGAAGCTTTCTTT. Protein: CASWNTEAFF.

The CDR3: CASSLEQPVGYNEQFF. In nucleotides, the CDR3 is TGCGCCAGCAGCTTGGAACAGCCGGTAGGTTACAATGAGCAGTTCTTC. This chain joins TRBV5-1 and TRBJ2-1; D is ambiguous. The CDR3 is 16 amino acids. With 0 bases removed from V and 4 bases from J, the gap between germline ends came to 14 bases. CDR1 is SGHRS, CDR2 YFSETQ, per germline.

A few counts support this clonotype. This rearrangement joins TRBV2 to TRBJ1-5; perhaps TRBD1 as D (5 bases). Germline V gene lookup returns CDR1 SNHLY and CDR2 FYNNEI. The CDR3 contains 15 residues. V lost 6 bases to trimming and J lost 2 bases, with 14 bases between them. The CDR3 DNA sequence: TGTGCCAGCAGGAGACAGCTTAGGGGCAATCAGCCCCAGCATTTT. This translates into CASRRQLRGNQPQHF.

This clonotype occurred many times. V is TRBV29-1 and J is TRBJ2-1; 11 nucleotides match TRBD2. The CDR3 is 18 amino acids. Germline loops: CDR1 SQVTM, CDR2 ANQGSEA. Trimming took 0 bases from V and 0 from J; bases not matched to a gene: 7. The CDR3 DNA follows: TGCAGCGTTGAAGAAGGCGGGACTAGCGGCAGCTCCTACAATGAGCAGTTCTTC. Translating gives CSVEEGGTSGSSYNEQFF.

This sequence joins TRBV7-9 and TRBJ2-7; the match to TRBD1 covers 7 bases. The CDR3 runs 14 residues. The V gene's germline CDR1 is SEHNR and CDR2 FQNEAQ (reference sequence). With V trimmed by 7 bases and J by 2 bases, 8 bases remained unmatched. In DNA, the CDR3 is TGTGCCAGCACGGTTACAGGGGATCCCTACGAGCAGTACTTC. Translation: CASTVTGDPYEQYF.

The chain employs TRBV20-1 and TRBJ2-4; D gene unclear. V lost 0 bases, J lost 7 bases, and 13 bases lay in between. From germline, CDR1 is DFQATT and CDR2 SNEGSKA (reference sequence). The CDR3 sequence is 14 residues long. The CDR3 spells CSARDGRRSNIQYF. Here the CDR3 DNA reads TGCAGTGCTAGAGATGGCAGACGGTCGAACATTCAGTACTTC.

There are a few counts of this clonotype. This rearrangement joins TRBV29-1 to TRBJ2-1; D is perhaps TRBD1 or TRBD2 (7 bases each). Trimming cost V 8 bases and J 6 bases, with 26 bases left between them. Germline CDR1 and CDR2: SQVTM and ANQGSEA. The CDR3 runs to 16 residues. The CDR3 DNA reads TGCAGCCCTCTCCCTCGGGGAGGGGGCGTTCTCAATGAGCAGTTCTTC. Its translation is CSPLPRGGGVLNEQFF.

This clonotype showed up many times. The J gene is TRBJ2-3, the V gene TRBV20-1; 9 positions match TRBD1. CDR1 and CDR2 (germline): DFQATT, SNEGSKA (reference sequence). The CDR3 is made up of 14 amino acids. Trimming took 1 base from V and 3 from J; bases not matched to a gene: 2. CDR3 bases: TGCAGTGCTAGAGGGGACAGGGTTACAGATACGCAGTATTTT. Translated: CSARGDRVTDTQYF.

This clonotype has more than one count but fewer than ten. CDR3 sequence reads: CASSQDNRGGKDTQYF. The CDR3 region has the DNA TGTGCCAGCAGCCAAGATAACAGGGGGGGGAAGGATACGCAGTATTTT. The rearrangement uses TRBV4-2 and TRBJ2-3; D is possibly TRBD1 (8 bases). The CDR3 totals 16 residues. The ends were cut back, 0 bases at V and 6 bases at J, with 16 bases in the middle. Germline V CDR1 and CDR2: LGHNA, YNFKEQ.

This clonotype turned up a few times. This chain links TRBV3-1 with TRBJ2-1; D may be TRBD1 or TRBD2 (6 bases each). The germline V gene encodes CDR1 LGHDT and CDR2 YNNKEL (reference sequence). The CDR3 is made up of 16 amino acids. V lost 4 bases and J lost 2, with 15 bases in between. The CDR3 sequence: CASSPGGRVTYNEQFF. The CDR3 bases are TGTGCCAGCAGCCCTGGGGGGCGAGTCACCTACAATGAGCAGTTCTTC.